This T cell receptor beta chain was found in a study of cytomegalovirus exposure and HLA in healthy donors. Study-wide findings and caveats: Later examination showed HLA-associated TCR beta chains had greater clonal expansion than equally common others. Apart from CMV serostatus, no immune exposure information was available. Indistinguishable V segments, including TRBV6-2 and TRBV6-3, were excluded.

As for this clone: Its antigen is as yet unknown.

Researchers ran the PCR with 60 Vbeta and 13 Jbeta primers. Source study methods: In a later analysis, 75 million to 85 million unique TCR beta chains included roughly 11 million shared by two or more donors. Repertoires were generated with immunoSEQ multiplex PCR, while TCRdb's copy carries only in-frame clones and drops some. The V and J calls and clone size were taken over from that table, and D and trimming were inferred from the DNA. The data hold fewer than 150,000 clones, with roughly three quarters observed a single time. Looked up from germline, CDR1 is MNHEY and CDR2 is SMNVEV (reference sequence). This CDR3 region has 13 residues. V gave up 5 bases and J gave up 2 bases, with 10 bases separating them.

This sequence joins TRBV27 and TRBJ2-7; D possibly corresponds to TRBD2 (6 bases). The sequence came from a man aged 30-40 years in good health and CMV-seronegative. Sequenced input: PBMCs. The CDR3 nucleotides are TGTGCCAGCAGTCCGGGGACTGCCTACGAGCAGTACTTC. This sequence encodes CASSPGTAYEQYF.